Listed below are T cell receptor beta chains from one sample, sequenced in a study of technical replicates of blood from several donors. Measured with immunoSEQ multiplex PCR; TCRdb has only the in-frame clones, and not every one. This sample has about 74,000 clones, with 95% found just once. The sequenced sample consisted of T cells isolated from PBMCs. All receptors come from a human donor in good health. CDR3s include the opening cysteine and the closing phenylalanine or tryptophan. The order of the fields is CDR3 length, V gene, D gene, CDR3 protein. A D gene is named only where the DNA matches it firmly.

11,TRBV30,.,CARDQSGTQYF
17,TRBV5-1,.,CASSFNYREGTGNTIYF
14,TRBV7-9,TRBD2,CASSFGSGGDEQFF
12,TRBV4-2,.,CAGRPRGDTQYF
18,TRBV13,TRBD1,CASSLLQGAWANTGELFF
14,TRBV7-8,.,CASSPWRGEYEQYF
18,TRBV28,TRBD1,CASSSTGVTKPIHQPQHF
16,TRBV5-1,TRBD2,CASSRLAGLSTDTQYF
16,TRBV5-1,TRBD2,CASSLALAGGRDEQFF
15,TRBV25-1,.,CASSEGGGVRYGYTF
15,TRBV4-1,TRBD2,CASSQAERGPGEQYF
13,TRBV19,TRBD1,CASSDRANTEAFF
13,TRBV29-1,.,CSVEILVRETQYF
14,TRBV9,TRBD2,CASSVSGGRETQYF
13,TRBV29-1,.,CSVDLAGTYEQYF
14,TRBV13,.,CASSLGRVRNTIYF
15,TRBV6-1,TRBD1,CASSDLAGGLETQYF
14,TRBV9,.,CASTPGPTNTEAFF
14,TRBV2,.,CASNLFGGPTEAFF
12,TRBV14,.,CASSQARHEQYF
12,TRBV5-1,.,CASSRTADEAFF
13,TRBV28,.,CASSLRGAYEQYF
16,TRBV27,TRBD1,CASSSGTGWGLTEAFF